This T cell receptor beta chain was found in a study of OX40 agonist ivuxolimab in advanced cancers. In terms of the full investigation: The costimulatory receptor OX40 (CD134) was targeted by ivuxolimab, a fully human IgG2 agonistic monoclonal antibody. A male proportion of around 80% and a mean age of approximately 55 years, ranging from roughly 20 to 80, were recorded for the dose-escalation cohort. Partial responses occurred in three dose-escalation patients: two with cutaneous melanoma and one with hepatocellular carcinoma. The purpose of peripheral TCRbeta sequencing was to test whether ivuxolimab changed TCR sequence diversity and led to clonal T-cell expansion. Among the roughly 50 dose-escalation patients, around 20 had hepatocellular carcinoma, approximately 15 melanoma, 9 renal cell carcinoma and 9 head and neck cancer. Prior anti-PD-1, anti-PD-L1 or anti-CTLA-4 therapy was permitted, and checkpoint inhibitors had been received by less than 45% of dose-escalation patients. The monotherapy dose-escalation portion (N of about 57 patients) of the phase I ivuxolimab trial is reported in the paper. Intravenous ivuxolimab was administered to patients every 2 weeks at six dose levels: 0.01, 0.1, 0.3, 1.5, 3 and 10 mg/kg.

Genomic DNA was extracted from sorted cells for sequencing of the TCRbeta CDR3 region. The immunoSEQ Assay was used to sequence the TCRbeta CDR3 regions. Held by TCRdb, this immuneACCESS table contains in-frame sequences only and omits some clones. Under half of the omission traces to an unresolved V gene where checked; the cause of the rest is unknown. This sample is represented by approximately 58,000 clones; over 65% of them were singletons. Of the sample, roughly 1.5% is held by the ten largest clones. What the work shows at the level of the full study, not this receptor alone: In the 0.1-3.0 mg/kg groups, partial responders were among the patients with the lowest normalized peripheral clonal expansion, particularly in CD8+ T cells. At doses of 0.1 to 3.0 mg/kg, clonal expansion of both CD4+ and CD8+ blood T cells was observed from baseline to week 6. Low levels of normalized T-cell clonal expansion were also shown by some nonresponding patients. After ivuxolimab, CD8+ T cells had more expanded clones than CD4+ T cells on average. The antigen specificity of the peripheral T cells that underwent clonal expansion was not determined.

Notes on this clone: No cognate antigen has been identified for it. Within one base of it there is no much larger clone, and no base qualities were kept.

Patients with a history of autoimmune disease or receiving systemic immunosuppression were excluded from the trial. In every dose cohort, peripheral blood was drawn for TCR sequencing at baseline, cycle 4 day 1, and cycle 7 day 1. The samples were drawn from a first-in-human, open-label, multicenter phase I dose-escalation trial of ivuxolimab. Adults with locally advanced or metastatic melanoma, renal cell carcinoma, hepatocellular carcinoma or head and neck squamous cell carcinoma were enrolled in the trial. Before TCR sequencing, CD4+ T cells and CD8+ T cells from peripheral blood were sorted into separate populations. Between the V and J ends, shortened by 2 bases and 0 bases respectively, the junction contains 11 bases. According to the germline V gene, CDR1 reads SGHTA and CDR2 reads FQGTGA. Reading from cysteine to phenylalanine, the CDR3 counts 16 amino acids. Only the CDR3 region is kept as DNA, spanning 48 bases read in frame from base 1.

The source of this sequence is an adult with an advanced solid tumor such as melanoma, head and neck, liver or kidney cancer. Here the sequenced sample was CD4+ or CD8+ T cells sorted from blood, taken in a trial of the OX40 agonist ivuxolimab. Recombination connected TRBV7-3 to TRBJ1-5; the D gene is not confidently resolved. The DNA reads as follows: TGTGCCAGCAGCTTAGATGACATTTATAGCAATCAGCCCCAGCATTTT. It translates to CASSLDDIYSNQPQHF.